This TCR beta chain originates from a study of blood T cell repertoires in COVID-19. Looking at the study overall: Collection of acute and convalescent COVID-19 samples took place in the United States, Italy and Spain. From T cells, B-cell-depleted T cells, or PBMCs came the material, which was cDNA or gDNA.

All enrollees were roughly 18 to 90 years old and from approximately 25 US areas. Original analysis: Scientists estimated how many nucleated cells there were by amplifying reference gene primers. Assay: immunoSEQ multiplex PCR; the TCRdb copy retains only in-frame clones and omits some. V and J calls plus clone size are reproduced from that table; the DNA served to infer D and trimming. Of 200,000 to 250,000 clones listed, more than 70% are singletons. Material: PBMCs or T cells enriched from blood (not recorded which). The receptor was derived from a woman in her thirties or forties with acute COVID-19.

The CDR3 loop is CAWSIGTGENQPQHF. The CDR3, as DNA: TGTGCCTGGAGTATCGGGACAGGGGAGAATCAGCCCCAGCATTTT. V gene TRBV30 combines with J gene TRBJ1-5; 10 nucleotides line up with TRBD1. The CDR3 loop spans 15 amino acids. The germline CDR1 and CDR2 sequences are GTSNPN and SVGIG (reference sequence). V lost 2 bases and J lost 4; bases outside the gene matches: 5.